The clone carrying this T cell receptor beta chain has at least ten counts. The CDR3 has 15 amino acids. CDR1 and CDR2 from the germline V gene are LGHNA and YSLEER. J gave up 4 bases and V 1 base, and 2 bases lay outside the gene matches. In TCRdb, the PCR reads were re-called with MiXCR into one record per CDR3 protein. The sample has some 320,000 distinct CDR3 sequences, roughly 23% seen once. The entry originates in a study of molecular identifiers for immune sequencing clone quantification. Sorting recovered naive CD8 T cells on a CD8+CD4-CCR7+CD45RA+ profile. Sequenced: naive CD8+ T cells from blood, with Jurkat cell RNA spiked in. This sample's subset: FACS-sorted CD8+CD4-CCR7+CD45RA+ naive T cells. This TCR was recovered from a human donor in good health. Some libraries in this study had Jurkat cell RNA spiked in. The V call is TRBV4-3, the J call TRBJ1-2; 11 bases are a match to TRBD1. The CDR3 DNA reads as TGCGCCAGCAGCCAAGGGGACAGGGGGTCCTATGGCTACACCTTC. It yields the protein CASSQGDRGSYGYTF.